The entry that follows covers one TCR beta chain sequence. Assay: immunoSEQ multiplex PCR; the TCRdb copy retains only in-frame clones and omits some. The table shows 150,000 to 200,000 clones, with roughly 90% occurring only once. This sample is drawn from a study of blood T cell repertoires in COVID-19. Study in general: PBMCs, B-cell-depleted T cells, or T cells provided the cDNA or gDNA that made up the material.

The study recruited people aged about 18 to 90 years across some 23 US areas. In Cohort 3, a recovered donor had either two negative PCRs, clearance, or symptom resolution. This CDR3 has 17 amino acids. Per germline, CDR1 SGHDT and CDR2 YYEEEE. Trimming cost V 3 bases and J 9 bases, with 22 bases left between them. V is TRBV5-6 and J is TRBJ1-6, with D tentatively TRBD1 (6 bases). Material: PBMCs or T cells enriched from blood (not recorded which). This sequence was found in a woman in her forties or fifties who had recovered from COVID-19. The CDR3 DNA follows: TGTGCCAGCAGCTGGGGGCCGGATCAAAAGGGTAGTTCACCCCTCCACTTT. It specifies CASSWGPDQKGSSPLHF.